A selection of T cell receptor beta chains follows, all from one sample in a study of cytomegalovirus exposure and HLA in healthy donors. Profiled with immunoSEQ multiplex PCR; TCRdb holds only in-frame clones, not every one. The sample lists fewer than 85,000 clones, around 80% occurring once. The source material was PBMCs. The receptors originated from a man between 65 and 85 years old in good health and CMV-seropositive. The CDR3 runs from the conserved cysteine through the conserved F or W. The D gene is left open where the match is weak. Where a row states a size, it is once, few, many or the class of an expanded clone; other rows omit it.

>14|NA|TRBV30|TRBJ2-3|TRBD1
TGTGCCTGGGTCGACAGGGGAGCTTTGGATACGCAGTATTTT
CAWVDRGALDTQYF
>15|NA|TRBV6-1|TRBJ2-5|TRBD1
TGTGCCAGCACCCCCGGGACAGGGTACCAAGAGACCCAGTACTTC
CASTPGTGYQETQYF
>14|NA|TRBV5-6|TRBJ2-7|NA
TGTGCCAGCAGCTTGGCGGGGGTCTCCTACGAGCAGTACTTC
CASSLAGVSYEQYF
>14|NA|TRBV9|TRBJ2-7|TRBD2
TGTGCCAGCAGCCCTAGCGGGGGGAACTACGAGCAGTACTTC
CASSPSGGNYEQYF
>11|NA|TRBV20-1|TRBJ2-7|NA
TGCAGTGCTAGTGACTCGGGGGAGCAGTACTTC
CSASDSGEQYF
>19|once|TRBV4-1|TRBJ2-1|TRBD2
TGCGCCAGCAGCCAAGATCGAGGTAGCGGGGGCGAGTCCTACAATGAGCAGTTCTTC
CASSQDRGSGGESYNEQFF
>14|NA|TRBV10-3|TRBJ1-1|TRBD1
TGTGCCATCAGGCTCCGGGACAGGAACACTGAAGCTTTCTTT
CAIRLRDRNTEAFF
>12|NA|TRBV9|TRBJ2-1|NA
TGTGCCAGCAGCGTAGGCGGGGACCACCAGTTCTTC
CASSVGGDHQFF
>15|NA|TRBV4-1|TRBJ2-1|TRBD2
TGCGCCAGCCTCGCCGGGCTAGCGGGGAGAAATGAGCAGTTCTTC
CASLAGLAGRNEQFF
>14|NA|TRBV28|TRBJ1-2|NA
TGTGCGATTCAAAATCAGGGGTCTAACTATGGCTACACCTTC
CAIQNQGSNYGYTF
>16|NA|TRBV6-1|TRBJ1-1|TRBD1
TGTGCCAGCAGTGAAAGGACAGGTGGCGGTTCGACTGAAGCTTTCTTT
CASSERTGGGSTEAFF
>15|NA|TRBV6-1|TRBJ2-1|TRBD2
TGTGCCAGCAGACCTAGCGGGAGGGCCGCGGGTGAGCAGTTCTTC
CASRPSGRAAGEQFF
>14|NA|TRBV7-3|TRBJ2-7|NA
TGTGCCAGCAGCCCCGGCCCCGGGGCCTACGAGCAGTACTTC
CASSPGPGAYEQYF
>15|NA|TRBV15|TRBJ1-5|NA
TGTGCCACCAGCAGGGACCCCTCCGGAGGCAGGCCCCAGCATTTT
CATSRDPSGGRPQHF
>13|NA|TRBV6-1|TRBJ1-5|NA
TGTGCCAGCAGTGAACAGGGAGGTCAGCCCCAGCATTTT
CASSEQGGQPQHF